What follows are 25 T cell receptor beta chains derived from one specimen sequenced in a study of identical twins. TCRdb reanalysed the 5' RACE reads using MiXCR and keeps one entry per CDR3 protein. The table shows roughly 470,000 distinct CDR3 sequences, with over 11% occurring only once. In addition, the sample was reused for a study of yellow fever vaccine responses in identical twins.

The material sequenced was CD4+ T cells sorted from blood. These receptors were collected from a woman between 18 and 29 years old in good health.

The chain is built from TRBV4-3 and TRBJ1-1; D gene unclear. Between the trimmed V and J ends, which lost 0 bases and 1 base, there was a span of 9 bases. Germline loops: CDR1 LGHNA, CDR2 YSLEER. The CDR3 is made up of 15 amino acids. CDR3 region: CASSQDPGANTEAFF. CDR3 nucleotides: TGCGCCAGCAGCCAAGACCCGGGCGCGAACACTGAAGCTTTCTTT.

This clonotype was seen a few times. This sequence joins TRBV5-1 and TRBJ2-1; 8 bases align to TRBD2. The ends lost 2 bases at V and 8 bases at J; junction bases unmatched: 12. The CDR3 extends over 16 amino acids. Per germline, CDR1 SGHRS and CDR2 YFSETQ. The CDR3 loop is CASSFSSGGGSYEQFF. The CDR3 nucleotides read TGCGCCAGCAGCTTCTCGTCGGGGGGGGGTTCCTATGAGCAGTTCTTC.

This clonotype has a count of ten or more. The J gene is TRBJ2-5, the V gene TRBV29-1; TRBD2 matches 12 bases. V lost 4 bases and J lost 1; bases outside the gene matches: 1. The CDR3 is 14 residues long. Germline-derived CDR1 and CDR2 are SQVTM and ANQGSEA. Written as DNA, the CDR3 is TGCAGCGTTGGGACTAGCGGGGCCCAAGAGACCCAGTACTTC. Its translation is CSVGTSGAQETQYF.

Comment on this clonotype: A read error is possible here, since a much larger clone lies one base away. The V and J genes are TRBV4-1 and TRBJ2-2; TRBD1 or TRBD2 may be the D gene (6 bases each). CDR3 size: 16 residues. Germline loops: CDR1 MGHRA, CDR2 YSYEKL. CDR3 region: CASSQGGGSNTWELFF. The CDR3 bases are TGCGCCAGCAGCCAAGGAGGGGGGTCGAACACCTGGGAGCTGTTTTTT.

This clonotype was counted ten times or more. The chain uses TRBV12-3 or TRBV12-4 and TRBJ1-1; no firm D call. Trimming took 6 bases from V and 0 from J, leaving 8 bases between them. This CDR3 is 13 amino acids long. The DNA for the CDR3 is TGTGCCAGCAGCTTGGGGATGAACACTGAAGCTTTCTTT. Translating gives CASSLGMNTEAFF.

The chain joins TRBV3-1 to TRBJ2-1; D perhaps matches TRBD2 (5 bases). Trimming removed 7 bases at V and 9 bases at J, with 10 bases between. This CDR3 contains 11 residues. Germline V gene data show CDR1 as LGHDT and CDR2 as YNNKEL (reference sequence). The CDR3 spells CASTREGEQFF. In DNA form, the CDR3 reads TGTGCCAGCACCCGTGAGGGTGAGCAGTTCTTC.

This clonotype was picked up a small number of times. The chain recombines TRBV4-3 with TRBJ2-3; D not resolved. V was clipped by 1 base and J by 4 bases, with 6 bases between them. Germline-derived CDR1 and CDR2 are LGHNA and YSLEER. The CDR3 consists of 13 residues. The CDR3 loop reads CASSQAQPDTQYF. The CDR3 region has the DNA TGCGCCAGCAGCCAAGCACAGCCAGATACGCAGTATTTT.

V and J are TRBV2 and TRBJ1-4; D gene ambiguous. The CDR3 is 12 residues long. The germline V gene has CDR1 SNHLY and CDR2 FYNNEI. V lost 3 bases and J 5 bases, leaving 4 bases between the germline ends. The CDR3 DNA sequence: TGTGCCAGCAGTGAGCGAAATGAAAAACTGTTTTTT. Protein sequence: CASSERNEKLFF.

Only a few counts were recorded for this clonotype. The genes are TRBV2 and TRBJ2-3; D remains unclear. The CDR3 runs 15 residues. The germline V and J ends were trimmed by 3 bases and 4 bases, with 14 bases remaining between them. CDR1 is SNHLY, CDR2 FYNNEI, per germline. In DNA form, the CDR3 reads TGTGCCAGCAGTGATAGCCTTCCTATGCCAGATACGCAGTATTTT. It yields the protein CASSDSLPMPDTQYF.

The CDR3 region has the DNA TGCGCCAGCAGCTTCGACGTTCGCAGGGCCGGCGGGGAGCTGTTTTTT. This codes for CASSFDVRRAGGELFF. The chain carries TRBV5-1 and TRBJ2-2, with a weak D call TRBD1 (5 bases). The CDR3 extends over 16 amino acids. Germline CDR1 and CDR2: SGHRS and YFSETQ. V was trimmed by 2 bases and J by 7 bases, leaving 18 bases between them.

This clonotype was recorded a few times. The chain is built from TRBV20-1 and TRBJ2-7; 10 bases fit TRBD2. J gave up 6 bases and V 4 bases, and 9 bases lay outside the gene matches. Per germline, CDR1 DFQATT and CDR2 SNEGSKA (reference sequence). The CDR3 covers 14 residues. The CDR3 sequence is CSATLAGESPEQYF. The CDR3 bases are TGCAGTGCTACTCTAGCGGGGGAATCCCCCGAGCAGTACTTC.

The genes are TRBV6-2 or TRBV6-3 and TRBJ2-1, with D perhaps TRBD2 (6 bases). The CDR3 totals 14 residues. Trimming took off 7 bases at V and 0 bases at J, with 10 bases between the two ends. Germline V gives CDR1 MNHEY, CDR2 SVGEGT. CDR3 coding DNA: TGTGCCAGCACCTATAGCGGCTCCTACAATGAGCAGTTCTTC. As protein: CASTYSGSYNEQFF.

DNA of the CDR3: TGTGCCAGCAGTTACGGCCGGGTACAGCCCCAGCATTTT. Translated: CASSYGRVQPQHF. The genes are TRBV6-2 or TRBV6-3 and TRBJ1-5, with unresolved D. The CDR3 is 13 residues long. Between the trimmed V and J ends, which lost 2 bases and 7 bases, there was a span of 9 bases. Germline V gene lookup returns CDR1 MNHEY and CDR2 SVGEGT.

This clonotype was seen a handful of times. The J gene is TRBJ2-7, the V gene TRBV6-2 or TRBV6-3, with no clear D. CDR3 length: 13 residues. Trimming took 4 bases from V and 12 from J, leaving 19 bases between them. Germline V gives CDR1 MNHEY, CDR2 SVGEGT. The DNA of the CDR3 is TGTGCCAGCAGTTCCTCTCCACTACGGTCGGTGTACTTC. This codes for CASSSSPLRSVYF.

The chain links TRBV5-1 to TRBJ2-1, with TRBD1 identical over 11 bases. After removal of 4 bases from V and 6 bases from J, the junction contained 6 bases not matched to a gene. The CDR3 totals 15 residues. Germline V gene lookup returns CDR1 SGHRS and CDR2 YFSETQ. The CDR3 sequence is CASSLSGTGGNEQFF. CDR3 sequence (DNA): TGCGCCAGCAGCCTATCCGGGACAGGGGGCAATGAGCAGTTCTTC.

This clonotype was observed a handful of times. The chain couples TRBV24-1 to TRBJ2-3; no reliable D call. The CDR3 covers 15 residues. The V end lost 0 bases, the J end lost 5 bases, and 11 bases lay between the germline ends. Germline assignment: CDR1 KGHDR and CDR2 SFDVKD. The CDR3 nucleotides read TGTGCCACCAGTGATTTGGGCATGATGGGAGATACGCAGTATTTT. Residues: CATSDLGMMGDTQYF.

The chain uses TRBV3-1 and TRBJ2-5; D possibly matches TRBD1 or TRBD2 (5 bases each). Germline lookup yields CDR1 LGHDT and CDR2 YNNKEL (reference sequence). The CDR3 sequence is 13 residues long. V was shortened by 3 bases and J by 5 bases, with 10 bases between the two germline ends. CDR3 bases: TGTGCCAGCAGCCACAGGGACCGGGAGACCCAGTACTTC. Translating it yields CASSHRDRETQYF.

In this sample, this clonotype turned up many times. The rearrangement uses TRBV12-3 or TRBV12-4 and TRBJ2-2; D is tentatively TRBD1 or TRBD2 (5 bases each). Between the trimmed V and J ends, which lost 7 bases and 0 bases, there was a span of 15 bases. The CDR3 spans 16 residues. DNA of the CDR3: TGTGCCAGCATCCCCTTCCGGGGCGCGAACACCGGGGAGCTGTTTTTT. Translation: CASIPFRGANTGELFF.

This clonotype was seen at least ten times. The genes are TRBV28 and TRBJ1-2; 8 nucleotides agree with TRBD1. Germline CDR1 MDHEN, CDR2 SYDVKM. The CDR3 runs to 13 residues. Unmatched junction bases numbered 2, after V lost 1 base and J lost 7 bases. DNA for the CDR3: TGTGCCAGCAGTTTATCCGACAGGGGTGGCTACACCTTC. Translated, it gives CASSLSDRGGYTF.

This clonotype was found a few times. The chain combines TRBV29-1 with TRBJ2-5; TRBD2 matches at 7 bases. The length of the CDR3 is 13 residues. Germline V gene sequence: CDR1 SQVTM, CDR2 ANQGSEA. J lost 2 bases, V lost 6 bases, and 6 bases had no gene match. DNA for the CDR3: TGCAGCGTACTCACTAGCGAGCAAGAGACCCAGTACTTC. Protein: CSVLTSEQETQYF.

Turning to this clonotype: A much larger clone lies a single base off, so this may be a read error. The rearrangement joins TRBV7-9 to TRBJ2-1; TRBD2 agrees at 7 bases. This CDR3 comprises 17 residues. The V gene's germline CDR1 is SEHNR and CDR2 FQNEAQ (reference sequence). Here the CDR3 DNA reads TGTGCCAGCAGCTCGCGACTAGCCGAAGGCTCCTACAATGAGCACTTCTTC. Translation gives CASSSRLAEGSYNEHFF.

In this sample, this clonotype turned up a few times. The gene calls are TRBV30 and TRBJ2-6; D is unclear. Germline CDR1 and CDR2: GTSNPN and SVGIG (reference sequence). The length of the CDR3 is 14 residues. Trimming took 1 base from V and 4 from J, leaving 8 bases between them. The CDR3 reads CAWSDRAGANVLTF. Here the CDR3 DNA reads TGTGCCTGGAGTGACAGAGCCGGGGCCAACGTCCTGACTTTC.

This sequence joins TRBV5-1 and TRBJ1-5; possibly TRBD1 for D (6 bases). Germline V gene sequence: CDR1 SGHRS, CDR2 YFSETQ. V lost 2 bases to trimming and J lost 4 bases, with 13 bases between them. There are 15 residues in the CDR3. Here the CDR3 DNA reads TGCGCCAGCAGCTTAGTCCCGGGACAAAATCAGCCCCAGCATTTT. Amino acid sequence: CASSLVPGQNQPQHF.

This clonotype was seen only a few times. The V call is TRBV5-5, the J call TRBJ1-6; possibly TRBD1 for D (5 bases). Germline V gene sequence: CDR1 SGHKS, CDR2 YYEKEE (reference sequence). The CDR3 has 14 residues. Trimming shortened V by 4 bases and J by 3 bases, and 8 bases separated the two germline ends. The CDR3 sequence: CASSAGNYNSPLHF. For the CDR3, the DNA is TGTGCCAGCAGCGCAGGGAACTATAATTCACCCCTCCACTTT.

The sample holds many counts of this clonotype. The rearrangement uses TRBV12-3 or TRBV12-4 and TRBJ2-7; 9 nucleotides line up with TRBD1. CDR3 length equals 14 residues. V gave up 6 bases and J gave up 3 bases; unmatched junction bases: 6. CDR3 bases: TGTGCCAGCAGGAAGGGACAGGGAAACTACGAGCAGTACTTC. This codes for CASRKGQGNYEQYF.